This is a list of T cell receptor beta chains from one sample in a study of blood T cell repertoires in COVID-19. Sequenced by immunoSEQ multiplex PCR; TCRdb stores in-frame clones only, minus some. The sample has some 300,000 clones, about 90% seen once. The sample taken for sequencing was peripheral blood. The receptors shown here come from a woman aged 45 to 65 with COVID-19, enrolled during active disease. Each CDR3 is given without its conserved first and last residue.

v_call: TRBV5-1; cdr3_aa: ASSQQGLTEAF
v_call: TRBV18; cdr3_aa: ASTSDRLNTEAF
v_call: TRBV27; cdr3_aa: ASSLVGGWFFVVRDHSYEQY
v_call: TRBV6-1; cdr3_aa: ASSDGRRITDTQY
v_call: TRBV13; cdr3_aa: ASSLVDEQF
v_call: TRBV24-1; cdr3_aa: ATSAGSKPNTGELF
v_call: TRBV7-2; cdr3_aa: ASSLVVETQY
v_call: TRBV4-3; cdr3_aa: ASSQDRTSGSVHEQY
v_call: TRBV6-1; cdr3_aa: ASSEVRDSYNEQF
v_call: TRBV24-1; cdr3_aa: ATSPGTSGRGTYNEQF
v_call: TRBV10-3; cdr3_aa: AIQGGTSGNNEQF